This T cell receptor beta chain was profiled in a study of blood T cells in healthy people across ages. The CDR3 has 13 residues. The germline gives CDR1 SQVTM, CDR2 ANQGSEA. V lost 2 bases to trimming and J lost 4 bases, with 11 bases between them. The second PCR ran roughly 6 to 12 cycles with a sample-barcoded 5' primer and J-beta primers. TCRdb itself ran the 5' RACE reads through MiXCR, one entry per CDR3 protein. The table shows over 750,000 distinct CDR3 sequences, with about 25% occurring only once. The same data also went into a second study, on T cells of mothers and their children.

This rearrangement joins TRBV29-1 to TRBJ2-5; TRBD1 is a possible D gene (5 bases). This sequence was found in a boy aged 5-17 years in good health. Sequences were obtained from blood. This chain's CDR3 is CSVEIRGRETQYF. DNA for the CDR3: TGCAGCGTTGAAATAAGGGGCCGAGAGACCCAGTACTTC.